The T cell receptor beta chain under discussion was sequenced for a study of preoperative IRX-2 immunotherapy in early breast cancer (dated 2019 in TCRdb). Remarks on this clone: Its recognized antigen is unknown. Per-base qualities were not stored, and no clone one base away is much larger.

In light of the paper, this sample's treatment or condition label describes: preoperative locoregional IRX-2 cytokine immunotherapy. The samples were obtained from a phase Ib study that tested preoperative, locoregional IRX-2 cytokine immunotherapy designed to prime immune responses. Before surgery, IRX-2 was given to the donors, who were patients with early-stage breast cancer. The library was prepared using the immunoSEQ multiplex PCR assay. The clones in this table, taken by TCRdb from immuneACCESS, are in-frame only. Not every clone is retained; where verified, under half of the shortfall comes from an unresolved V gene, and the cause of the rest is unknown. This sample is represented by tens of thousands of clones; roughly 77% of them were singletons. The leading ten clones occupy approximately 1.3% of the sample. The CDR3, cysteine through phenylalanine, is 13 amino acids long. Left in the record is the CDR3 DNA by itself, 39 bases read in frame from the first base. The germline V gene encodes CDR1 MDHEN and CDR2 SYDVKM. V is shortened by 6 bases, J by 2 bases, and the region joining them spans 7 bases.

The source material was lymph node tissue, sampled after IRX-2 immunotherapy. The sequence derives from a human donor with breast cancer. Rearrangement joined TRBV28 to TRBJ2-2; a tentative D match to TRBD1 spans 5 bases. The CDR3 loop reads CASRDTNTGELFF. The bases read TGTGCCAGCAGGGACACTAACACCGGGGAGCTGTTTTTT.